This paragraph reports one T cell receptor (beta chain). The treatment denotes: randomized to nivolumab then ipilimumab (arm A) or the reverse (arm B). None of the patients previously received DNA-damaging chemotherapy. From thawed PBMCs, live CD3+CD8+ cells negative for CD19 and CD56 were sorted. The germline V gene encodes CDR1 SGDLS and CDR2 YYNGEE. The CDR3 runs 16 residues. Between the trimmed V and J ends, which lost 3 bases and 5 bases, there was a span of 15 bases. Libraries were prepared by immunoSEQ multiplex PCR; TCRdb keeps only in-frame clonotypes and omits some of them. This table holds about 30,000 clones, approximately 80% found once. The sample originates from a study of sequential checkpoint blockade in melanoma. About the study: Patients were randomized 1:1 to nivolumab-then-ipilimumab or ipilimumab-then-nivolumab first-line. Maintenance nivolumab came after either treatment sequence.

Source: CD8+ T cells sorted from blood (inferred from file names), taken from a patient given nivolumab and ipilimumab in sequence. This clonotype originated in a human donor with melanoma. V is TRBV9 and J is TRBJ1-6, with TRBD1 as a possible D gene (6 bases). The CDR3 coding sequence is TGTGCCAGCAGCGGGCCCCGGGGGGCAAATAATTCACCCCTCCACTTT. It encodes CASSGPRGANNSPLHF.